This T cell receptor (beta chain) was sequenced during a study of post-analysis software for immune sequencing data. Regarding the study as a whole: Significantly lower normalized Chao1 diversity was seen in multiple sclerosis patients than in controls. The study found TRBV5-6, TRBV5-1 and TRBV20-1 among five TRBV segments more frequent in patients than controls.

Turning to this clonotype: Its antigen is undetermined.

Each TCR beta cDNA library carried unique molecular identifiers. TCRdb used MiXCR to reprocess the PCR reads, holding one entry per CDR3 protein. The sample lists hundreds of thousands of distinct CDR3 sequences, roughly two fifths seen once, with more than 1.5% in the top ten. This CDR3 spans 16 amino acids. The V end was cut by 0 bases, the J end by 2 bases, with 12 bases between. Germline values: CDR1 LGHNA, CDR2 YNFKEQ. V usage is TRBV4-2 and J usage is TRBJ2-3; D call uncertain. The TCR originated in a girl under 18 with multiple sclerosis. Sequencing was done on a sample of blood. This chain's CDR3 is CASSQERHLTTDTQYF. Written as DNA, the CDR3 is TGTGCCAGCAGCCAAGAACGGCACCTTACCACAGATACGCAGTATTTT.